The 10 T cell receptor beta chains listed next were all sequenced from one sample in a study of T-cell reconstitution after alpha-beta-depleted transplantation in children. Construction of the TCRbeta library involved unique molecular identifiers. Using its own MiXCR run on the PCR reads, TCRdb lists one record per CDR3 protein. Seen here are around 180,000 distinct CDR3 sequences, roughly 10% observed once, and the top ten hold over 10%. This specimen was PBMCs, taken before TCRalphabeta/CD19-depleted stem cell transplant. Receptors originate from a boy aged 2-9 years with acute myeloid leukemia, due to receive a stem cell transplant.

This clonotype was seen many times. CDR3 loop: CSARDRGRGNEKLFF. DNA for the CDR3: TGCAGTGCTAGGGACAGGGGGCGCGGTAATGAAAAACTGTTTTTT. The chain carries TRBV20-1 and TRBJ1-4; 11 bases line up with TRBD1. The CDR3 has 15 amino acids. Per germline, CDR1 DFQATT and CDR2 SNEGSKA (reference sequence). V was pared by 3 bases and J by 4 bases, with 4 bases of the junction left unmatched.

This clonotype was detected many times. CDR3 residues: CASSLRANYGYTF. The CDR3 region has the DNA TGTGCCAGCAGCTTGAGAGCTAACTATGGCTACACCTTC. The chain carries TRBV7-9 and TRBJ1-2, with unresolved D. The germline CDR1 and CDR2 sequences are SEHNR and FQNEAQ (reference sequence). The V gene lost 3 bases and the J gene lost 0 bases, with 5 bases spanning the gap. The CDR3 has 13 residues.

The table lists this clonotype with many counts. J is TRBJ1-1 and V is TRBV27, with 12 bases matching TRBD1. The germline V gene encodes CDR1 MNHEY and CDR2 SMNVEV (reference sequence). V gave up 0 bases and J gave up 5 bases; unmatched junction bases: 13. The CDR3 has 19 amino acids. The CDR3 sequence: CASSLSGTGGKEAGTEAFF. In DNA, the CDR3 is TGTGCCAGCAGTTTATCGGGGACAGGGGGCAAGGAGGCGGGTACTGAAGCTTTCTTT.

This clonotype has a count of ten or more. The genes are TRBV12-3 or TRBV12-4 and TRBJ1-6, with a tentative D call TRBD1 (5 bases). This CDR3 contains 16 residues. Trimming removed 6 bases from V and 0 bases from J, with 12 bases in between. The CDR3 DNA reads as TGTGCCAGCAGAAGGGGAGTCGGCTCCTATAATTCACCCCTCCACTTT. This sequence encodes CASRRGVGSYNSPLHF.

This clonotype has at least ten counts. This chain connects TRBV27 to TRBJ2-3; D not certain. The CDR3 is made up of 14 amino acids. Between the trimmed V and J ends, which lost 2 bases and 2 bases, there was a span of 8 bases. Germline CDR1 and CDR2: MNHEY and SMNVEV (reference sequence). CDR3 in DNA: TGTGCCAGCAGTTTACTGGGCCCCACAGATACGCAGTATTTT. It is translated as CASSLLGPTDTQYF.

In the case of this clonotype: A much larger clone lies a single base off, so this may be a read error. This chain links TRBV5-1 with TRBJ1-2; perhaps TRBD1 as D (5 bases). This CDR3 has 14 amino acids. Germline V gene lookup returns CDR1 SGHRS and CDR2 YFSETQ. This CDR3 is CAGSLGGFLHGYTF. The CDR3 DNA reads TGCGCCGGCAGCTTGGGGGGATTCCTTCATGGCTACACCTTC.

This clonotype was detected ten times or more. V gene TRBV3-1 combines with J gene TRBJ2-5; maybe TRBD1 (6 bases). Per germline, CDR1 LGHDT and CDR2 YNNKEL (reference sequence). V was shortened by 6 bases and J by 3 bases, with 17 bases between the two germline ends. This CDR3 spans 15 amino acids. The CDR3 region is CASSLISGGEETQYF. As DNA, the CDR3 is TGTGCCAGCAGTCTTATTTCTGGGGGCGAAGAGACCCAGTACTTC.

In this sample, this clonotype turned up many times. The CDR3 protein is CASSRTDGKRTAFF. The DNA for the CDR3 is TGTGCCAGCAGCCGGACGGACGGGAAGCGGACAGCTTTCTTT. The chain is built from TRBV3-1 and TRBJ1-1; D is ambiguous. The ends were cut back, 4 bases at V and 10 bases at J, with 19 bases in the middle. Germline V gene data show CDR1 as LGHDT and CDR2 as YNNKEL (reference sequence). The CDR3 totals 14 residues.

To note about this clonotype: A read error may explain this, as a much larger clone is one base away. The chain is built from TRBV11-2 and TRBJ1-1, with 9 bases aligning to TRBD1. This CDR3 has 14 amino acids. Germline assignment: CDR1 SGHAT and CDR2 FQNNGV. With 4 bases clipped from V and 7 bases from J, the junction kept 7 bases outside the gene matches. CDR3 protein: CASSSRDRDSEAFF. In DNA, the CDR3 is TGTGCCAGCAGCTCCCGGGACAGGGACAGTGAAGCTTTCTTT.

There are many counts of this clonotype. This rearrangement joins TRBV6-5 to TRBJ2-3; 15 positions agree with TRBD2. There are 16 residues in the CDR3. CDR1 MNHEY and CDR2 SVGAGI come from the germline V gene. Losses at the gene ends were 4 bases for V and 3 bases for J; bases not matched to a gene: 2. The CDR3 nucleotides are TGTGCCAGCAGTTTTGGACTAGCGGGGGGGACAGATACGCAGTATTTT. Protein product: CASSFGLAGGTDTQYF.